This T cell receptor (beta chain) comes out of a study of cytomegalovirus exposure and HLA in healthy donors (dated by TCRdb to the late 2010s). The study in broad terms: According to an earlier analysis of 550 to 700 of the donors, some 170 million T cells yielded over 90 million unique TCR beta sequences and about 300 Gb of sequence data. In the later analysis, no new phenotypic data were used to find candidate immune exposures; instead, reliance was placed on TCR beta sequences and their occurrence across donors. Typing coverage differed by locus: A, B, C, DRB1 and DQB1 were typed in roughly 629-630 donors, DQA1 in about 560, DPA1 in some 570, and DPB1 in 450 to 490. An earlier analysis of 587 of the donors used high-throughput TCR beta sequencing to judge whether each TCR beta V gene segment behaved as functional or pseudogenic. Both class I and class II loci were covered by HLA typing, at four-digit resolution. A separate validation cohort of approximately 120 different subjects was used in addition to the approximately 610-subject first cohort. In a later analysis, previously published TCR beta repertoires from 500 to 750 donors were re-analyzed and high-resolution HLA genotyping was added so that TCR occurrence patterns could be studied. To predict cytomegalovirus infection status, the study brought together high-throughput TCR immunosequencing, statistical association of individual TCRs with disease status, and machine learning. Among 300 to 500 genotyped donors of the cohort, an average of around 220,000 unique TCR beta nucleotide sequences was sequenced per donor, of which about 20% were non-productive. In a later genetic analysis, genome-wide SNP genotypes for about three fifths of the roughly 670 donors were used, and that subset was treated as a discovery cohort. Roughly 5 DR-DQ haplotypes were handled as single units for association and clustering, since linkage in the cohort was strong. All discovery cohort repertoires had been generated using a single sequencing platform. The study profiled the T cell repertoires of 666 subjects by immunosequencing and related them to cytomegalovirus serostatus. Donor age, sex, ethnicity and CMV serostatus were compiled alongside the repertoire data. Of the 300 to 500 genotyped donors, 80% to 90% were placed in the genetic ancestry cluster associated with self-reported Caucasian donors. Approximately 300 gigabases of sequencing data and roughly 90 million unique TCR sequences were included in an early release covering about 700 HLA-typed donors. The study aimed to test whether signatures of past pathogen exposure could be identified by cataloging public T cell receptors.

Points on this clone: Its specific antigen is unknown. Base qualities were left out, and no much larger clone turns up one base away.

In total, 600 or so healthy bone marrow donors made up the cohort. At the time of sampling, all cohort members were nominally healthy, though unrecorded immune exposures were likely present. The donor tested CMV seronegative, placing the donor among the roughly 350 seronegative members of the cohort. A peripheral blood sample was collected from each donor, and TCR beta sequencing was performed on peripheral blood mononuclear cells. Genomic DNA was extracted from the blood cell samples with the Qiagen DNeasy Blood Extraction Kit. Findings and caveats that apply to the study as a whole: A later genetic analysis associated a missense DCLRE1C variant with V-gene and J-gene trimming of TCR beta chains, and an independent cohort replicated the association. Most CMV-associated TCR beta chains appeared to be HLA-restricted in a later analysis, and the HLA associations seemed to be driven largely by CMV exposure. The only immune exposure information available for the cohort was CMV serostatus. A further reported finding was that TCR beta sequences accurately predicted the HLA-A and HLA-B alleles for most subjects in the first cohort. The sequencing pipeline was judged likely to have produced a cluster of highly shared sequence variants as a technical artifact. In a later analysis, HLA-associated TCR beta chains showed more clonal expansion and lower generation probabilities than non-associated chains that were equally common. In an earlier analysis of some 500 of the donors, most TCR beta V segments were observed in productive rearrangements about 87% or about 30% of the time, broadly matching IMGT annotations. Across donors, most TCR sequences were observed very rarely, whereas some public TCRs were present in many individuals. Three of the identified cytomegalovirus-associated TCR beta chains were confirmed in vitro to be specific for cytomegalovirus antigens. A later analysis reported that several top co-occurrence clusters appeared linked to parvovirus B19, influenza, CMV and Epstein-Barr virus. A later analysis associated 17,000 or so TCR beta sequences with specific HLA alleles at a false discovery rate of 0.05. According to a later analysis, TCR association rates differed among HLA loci, with DRB1 alleles showing the most associated TCRs and HLA-C alleles showing the fewest. Strong co-occurrence of HLA alleles, especially DR and DQ, made assigning TCR associations to individual alleles difficult. Because HLA typing was missing for some donors at each locus, association tests included only the typed subset. According to a later genetic analysis, donors in an Asian-associated ancestry cluster had fewer N-insertions in productive TCRs than the approximately 650-donor mean. In this cohort, only TCR beta chains were sequenced, and detectable features were limited by the absence of alpha or paired-chain data. The authors suggested that the approach could potentially be extended to other disease states and immunological phenotypes. Cytomegalovirus status was reported to be diagnosed by the classifier with high specificity and sensitivity in both the original and validation cohorts. The presence/absence analyses assumed that sequencing depth was roughly uniform across donors, and that assumption may not be true. Because counts were too low, seventeen rarely observed V segments, including chromosome 9 orphons, were excluded from the earlier analysis of around 640 of the donors. Some IMGT-functional V segments, including TRBV6-2 and TRBV6-3, could not be told apart with the 87-base-pair reads, so those segments were excluded. Correlated functional status among segregating V segments might reflect linkage disequilibrium, but an unknown experimental factor could not be ruled out. A total of roughly 160 TCR beta chains were listed by the study as associated with cytomegalovirus.

Library preparation used the immunoSEQ multiplex PCR assay. The multiplex PCR relied on a mix of 60 forward primers for TCR Vbeta segments and 13 reverse primers for TCR Jbeta segments. The CDR3 region of rearranged TCR beta genes was amplified from genomic DNA with a multiplex PCR assay. Amplified TCR beta libraries were sequenced as 87-base-pair reads on the Illumina HiSeq System. From the authors' description of their analysis: A later analysis counted tens of millions of unique TCR beta chains across the 650 to 700 repertoires, and around 9.9 million of these chains were shared by at least two donors. Raw reads were error-corrected and collapsed into unique sequences by a nearest-neighbor algorithm in which closely related sequences were merged to remove PCR and sequencing errors. V, D and J gene segments were assigned by aligning CDR3 sequences to IMGT reference sequences. For a sequence to be retained, a match of at least six nucleotides was required to both a V gene segment and a J gene segment. A rearrangement counted as productive if the CDR3 had no stop codons and remained in frame with V and J, and every other rearrangement counted as non-productive. CDR3 was defined by IMGT convention, running from the second conserved V-encoded cysteine to the conserved J-encoded phenylalanine. The earlier analysis of a few hundred of the donors excluded any sequence lacking an unambiguous match to a single V gene segment. In an earlier analysis of several hundred of the donors, V segments were called functional above 56.7% productive rearrangements and were called segregating when the between-donor standard deviation exceeded 5%. To diagnose cytomegalovirus status from the catalog of TCR beta chain sequences, a statistical classification framework was built. A later analysis assigned V and J genes by comparing TCR nucleotide sequences with IMGT/GENE-DB human TR gene sequences. The TCRdist pipeline was used in a later analysis to assign CDR3 sequences and most-parsimonious VDJ recombination scenarios. In a later analysis, every TCR beta chain was defined by the combination of its CDR3 amino acid sequence and its V-gene family, and reads without a unique V-gene family were dropped. To address suspected cross-contamination and a sequencing artifact, a later analysis removed a few hundred highly shared, low-generation-probability nucleotide sequences. For each public chain, a later analysis derived a clonal expansion index from normalized ranks of inferred template counts within each repertoire. In a later analysis, generation probabilities were computed with a VDJ recombination model fitted to out-of-frame rearrangements, and the resulting probabilities were checked against IGoR. A later analysis scored TCR-TCR, TCR-HLA and TCR-CMV co-occurrence with hypergeometric tests, applying a repertoire-size bias correction to TCR pairs. To estimate false discovery rates, a later analysis permuted the HLA or CMV assignments 20 times. In a later analysis, co-occurring TCRs were grouped using DBSCAN, and TCRdist sequence similarity was added for clustering within HLA-allele-positive subsets. Repertoires with fewer than 30,000 or more than 120,000 public chains, plus five repertoires with anomalous nucleotide sharing, were excluded from co-occurrence clustering. TCRdb retrieved this table from immuneACCESS and kept in-frame rearrangements only. Not all clones are present; in checked studies, unresolved V genes account for under half, and no reason is known for the remainder. V, J and clone size derive from that table, while D and trimming were established from the DNA sequence. The sample table lists around 130,000 clones, 65% to 80% of them with a count of one. Roughly 1.9% of the sample is in the top ten clones.

The CDR3 runs 15 amino acids, cysteine and phenylalanine included. Kept here is only the CDR3 DNA, which spans 45 bases and is read in frame from base 1. V was cut back by 5 bases and J by 6 bases, leaving a gap of 16 bases between them. According to the germline V gene (reference sequence), CDR1 reads SEHNR and CDR2 reads FQNEAQ. This TCR derives from a woman aged 40 to 49 in good health and CMV-seronegative. Input material: PBMCs. The chain is encoded by TRBV7-9 joined to TRBJ1-4; a tentative D match to TRBD1 spans 5 bases. The nucleotide sequence is TGTGCCAGCAGCGATATTCAAGGGGTGGATGAAAAACTGTTTTTT. This translates into CASSDIQGVDEKLFF.